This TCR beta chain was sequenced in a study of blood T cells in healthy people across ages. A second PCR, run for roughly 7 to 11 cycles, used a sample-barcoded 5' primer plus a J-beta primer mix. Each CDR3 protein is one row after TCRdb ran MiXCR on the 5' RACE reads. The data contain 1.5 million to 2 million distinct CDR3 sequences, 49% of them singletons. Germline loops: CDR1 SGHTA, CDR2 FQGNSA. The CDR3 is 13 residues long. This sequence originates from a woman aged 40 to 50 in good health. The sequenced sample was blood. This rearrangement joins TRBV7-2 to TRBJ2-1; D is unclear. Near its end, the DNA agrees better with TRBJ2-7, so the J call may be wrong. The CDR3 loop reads CASTQVTYNEQYF. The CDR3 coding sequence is TGTGCCAGCACTCAAGTTACCTACAATGAGCAGTACTTC.